This record looks at one T cell receptor beta chain sequence and its context. The antigen is undetermined. Other DNA sequences from this sample encode an identical CDR3 as well. This sample was taken from a study of graft-versus-host responses after intestinal transplantation. Study in general: Multivisceral, liver-intestinal, or isolated intestinal grafts went to recipients.

TCRdb's copy holds only in-frame clones and misses some; the assay was immunoSEQ multiplex PCR. The sample has roughly 40,000 clones, 90% to 95% seen once. General observations from the study: Association was observed between peak circulating GvH clone levels and early post-transplant HvG declines. Allografts of patients with graft-donor T cell macrochimerism showed high graft-versus-host to host-versus-graft clone ratios.

CDR1 and CDR2 (germline): SGHTA, FQGNSA. Unmatched junction bases numbered 1, after V lost 5 bases and J lost 1 base. CDR3 length: 13 residues. This TCR came from a human patient who received an intestinal transplant, so some T cells may come from the graft donor. This specimen was PBMCs, taken 524 days after transplant. V gene TRBV7-2 combines with J gene TRBJ2-5; 7 bases align to TRBD1. CDR3 bases: TGTGCCAGCAGCCGGGACAGCCAAGAGACCCAGTACTTC. It is translated as CASSRDSQETQYF.